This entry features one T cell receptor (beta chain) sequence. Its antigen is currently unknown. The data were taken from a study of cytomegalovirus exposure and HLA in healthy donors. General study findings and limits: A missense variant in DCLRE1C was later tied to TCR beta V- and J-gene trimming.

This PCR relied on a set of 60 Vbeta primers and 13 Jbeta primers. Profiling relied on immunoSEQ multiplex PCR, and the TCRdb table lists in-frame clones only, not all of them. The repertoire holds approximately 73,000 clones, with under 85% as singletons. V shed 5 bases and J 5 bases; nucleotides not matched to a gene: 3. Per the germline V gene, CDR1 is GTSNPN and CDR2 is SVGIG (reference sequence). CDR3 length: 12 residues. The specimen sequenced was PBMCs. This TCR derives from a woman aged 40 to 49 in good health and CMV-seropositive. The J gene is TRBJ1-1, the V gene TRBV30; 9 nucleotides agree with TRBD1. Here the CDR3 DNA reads TGTGCCTGGCGACAGGGGGGAACTGAAGCTTTCTTT. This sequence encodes CAWRQGGTEAFF.